A single TCR beta chain is shown here with its context. The V gene's germline CDR1 is SGHTA and CDR2 FQGNSA. V was clipped by 5 bases and J by 4 bases, with 8 bases between them. The CDR3 is 12 amino acids. These data belong to a study of blood T cell repertoires in COVID-19. Here immunoSEQ multiplex PCR was the method, and the copy in TCRdb shows in-frame clones only, minus some. The table includes 250,000 to 350,000 clones, around 90% detected once. The chain couples TRBV7-2 to TRBJ1-2; D might be TRBD1 (6 bases). The clonotype was recovered from a woman aged 40 to 55 who had recovered from COVID-19. Sequencing was done on a sample of peripheral blood. As DNA, the CDR3 is TGTGCCAGCAGCCCGGACAGCTATGGCTACACCTTC. This translates into CASSPDSYGYTF.